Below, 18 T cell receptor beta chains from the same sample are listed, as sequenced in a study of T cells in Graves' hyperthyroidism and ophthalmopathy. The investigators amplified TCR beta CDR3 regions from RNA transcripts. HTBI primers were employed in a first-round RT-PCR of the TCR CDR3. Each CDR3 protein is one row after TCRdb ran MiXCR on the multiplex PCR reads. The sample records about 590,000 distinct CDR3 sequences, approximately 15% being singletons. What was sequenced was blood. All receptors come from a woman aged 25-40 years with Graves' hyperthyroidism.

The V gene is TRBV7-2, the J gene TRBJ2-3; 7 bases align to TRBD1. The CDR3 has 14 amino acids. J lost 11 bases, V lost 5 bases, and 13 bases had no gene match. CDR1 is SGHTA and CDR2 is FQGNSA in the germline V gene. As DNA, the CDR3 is TGTGCCAGCAGCGAAGACAGGGCCCTCGTCGAGCAGTATTTT. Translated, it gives CASSEDRALVEQYF.

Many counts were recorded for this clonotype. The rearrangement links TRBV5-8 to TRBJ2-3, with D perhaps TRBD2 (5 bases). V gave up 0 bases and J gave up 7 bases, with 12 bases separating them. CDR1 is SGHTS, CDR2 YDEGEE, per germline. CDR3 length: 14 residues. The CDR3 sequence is CASSLGSGVNTQYF. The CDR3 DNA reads TGTGCCAGCAGCTTGGGATCCGGGGTGAATACGCAGTATTTT.

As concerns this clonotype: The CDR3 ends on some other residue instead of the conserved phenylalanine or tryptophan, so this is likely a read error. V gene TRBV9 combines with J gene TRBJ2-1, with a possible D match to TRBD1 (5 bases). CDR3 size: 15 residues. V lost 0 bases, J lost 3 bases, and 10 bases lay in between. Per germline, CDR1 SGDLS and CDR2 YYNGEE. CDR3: CASSVEGVGYNEQFL. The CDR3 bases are TGTGCCAGCAGCGTAGAAGGGGTCGGCTACAATGAGCAGTTCCTC.

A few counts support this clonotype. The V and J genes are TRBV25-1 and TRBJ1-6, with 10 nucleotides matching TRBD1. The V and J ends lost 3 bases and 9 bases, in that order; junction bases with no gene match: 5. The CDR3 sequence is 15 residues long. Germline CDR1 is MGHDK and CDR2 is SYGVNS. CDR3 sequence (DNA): TGTGCCAGCAGTGATTCCGGGACAGGGGTTTCACCCCTCCACTTT. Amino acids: CASSDSGTGVSPLHF.

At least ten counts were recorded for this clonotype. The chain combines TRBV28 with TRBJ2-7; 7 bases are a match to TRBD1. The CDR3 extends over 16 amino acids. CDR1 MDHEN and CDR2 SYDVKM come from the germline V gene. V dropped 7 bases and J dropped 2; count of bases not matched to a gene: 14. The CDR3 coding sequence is TGTGCCAGCACCCCATTCCCCGGGACAGAGACCTACGAGCAGTACTTC. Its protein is CASTPFPGTETYEQYF.

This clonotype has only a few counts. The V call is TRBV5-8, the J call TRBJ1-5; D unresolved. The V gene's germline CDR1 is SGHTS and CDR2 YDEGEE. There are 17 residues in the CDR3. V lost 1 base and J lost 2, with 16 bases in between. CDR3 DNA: TGTGCCAGCAGCTTGTTCTTTGGGGAGGTGGGCAATCAGCCCCAGCATTTT. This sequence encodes CASSLFFGEVGNQPQHF.

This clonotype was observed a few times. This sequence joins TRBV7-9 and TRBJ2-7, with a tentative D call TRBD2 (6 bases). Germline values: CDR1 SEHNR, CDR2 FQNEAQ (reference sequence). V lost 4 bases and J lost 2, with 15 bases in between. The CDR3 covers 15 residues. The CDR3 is CASSSGVGLAYEQYF. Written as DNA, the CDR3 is TGTGCCAGCAGCTCGGGGGTTGGGCTCGCCTACGAGCAGTACTTC.

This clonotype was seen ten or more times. This CDR3 reads CASSLGLRTSGHQETQYF. The DNA for the CDR3 is TGCGCCAGCAGCTTAGGCCTCCGGACTAGCGGACACCAAGAGACCCAGTACTTC. The J gene is TRBJ2-5, the V gene TRBV5-1; 10 nucleotides match TRBD2. Germline loops: CDR1 SGHRS, CDR2 YFSETQ. This CDR3 region has 18 residues. V lost 2 bases and J lost 0; bases outside the gene matches: 10.

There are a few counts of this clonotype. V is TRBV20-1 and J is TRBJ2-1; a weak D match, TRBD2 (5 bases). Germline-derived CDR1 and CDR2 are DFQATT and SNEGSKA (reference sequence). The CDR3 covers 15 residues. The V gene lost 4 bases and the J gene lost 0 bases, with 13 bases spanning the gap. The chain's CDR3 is CSANERGISYNEQFF. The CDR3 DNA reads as TGCAGTGCTAACGAACGGGGTATCTCCTACAATGAGCAGTTCTTC.

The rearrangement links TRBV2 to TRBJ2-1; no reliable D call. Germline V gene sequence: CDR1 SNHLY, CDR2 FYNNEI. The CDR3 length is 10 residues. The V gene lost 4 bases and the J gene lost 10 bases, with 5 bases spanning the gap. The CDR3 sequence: CASSGPEQFF. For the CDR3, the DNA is TGTGCCAGCAGTGGTCCCGAGCAGTTCTTC.

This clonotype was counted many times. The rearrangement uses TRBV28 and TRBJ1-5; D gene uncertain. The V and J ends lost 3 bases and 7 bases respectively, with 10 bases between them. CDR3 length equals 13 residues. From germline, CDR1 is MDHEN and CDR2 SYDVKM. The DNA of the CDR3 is TGTGCCAGCAGTTTCCCTCGATTGCAGCCCCAGCATTTT. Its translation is CASSFPRLQPQHF.

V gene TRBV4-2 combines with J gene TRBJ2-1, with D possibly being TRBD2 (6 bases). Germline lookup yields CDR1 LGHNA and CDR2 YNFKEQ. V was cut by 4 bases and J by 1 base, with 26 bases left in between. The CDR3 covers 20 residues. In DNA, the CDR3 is TGTGCCAGCAGCCGCGACCTATGGGCCACTTCGGGAGTTTCCTACAATGAGCAGTTCTTC. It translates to CASSRDLWATSGVSYNEQFF.

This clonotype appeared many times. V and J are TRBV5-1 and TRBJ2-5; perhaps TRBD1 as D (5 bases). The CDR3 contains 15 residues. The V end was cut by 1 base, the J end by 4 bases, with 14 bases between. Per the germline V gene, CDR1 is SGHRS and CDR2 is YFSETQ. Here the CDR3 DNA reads TGCGCCAGCAGCTTGAACCCAGGGTCCCCAGAGACCCAGTACTTC. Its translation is CASSLNPGSPETQYF.

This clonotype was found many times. The CDR3 loop reads CASSLRQASTDTQYF. The CDR3 DNA reads as TGTGCCAGCAGTCTCCGACAGGCTAGCACAGATACGCAGTATTTT. The chain is built from TRBV28 and TRBJ2-3, with D possibly TRBD1 on 6 matching bases. CDR1 is MDHEN, CDR2 SYDVKM, per germline. The CDR3 spans 15 residues. Trimming removed 5 bases at V and 0 bases at J, with 12 bases between.

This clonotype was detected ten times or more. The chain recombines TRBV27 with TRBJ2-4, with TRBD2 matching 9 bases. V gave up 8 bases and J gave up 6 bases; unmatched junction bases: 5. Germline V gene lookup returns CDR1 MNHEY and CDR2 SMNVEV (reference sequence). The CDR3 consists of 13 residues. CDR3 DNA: TGTGCCAGCCGAGAAGCGGGAGGAAACATTCAGTACTTC. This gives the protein CASREAGGNIQYF.

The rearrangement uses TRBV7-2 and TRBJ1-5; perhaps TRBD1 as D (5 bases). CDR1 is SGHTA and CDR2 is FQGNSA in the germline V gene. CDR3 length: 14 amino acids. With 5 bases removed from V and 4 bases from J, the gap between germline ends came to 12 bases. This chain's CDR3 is CASSLDSLNQPQHF. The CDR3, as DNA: TGTGCCAGCAGCCTAGACAGTCTGAATCAGCCCCAGCATTTT.

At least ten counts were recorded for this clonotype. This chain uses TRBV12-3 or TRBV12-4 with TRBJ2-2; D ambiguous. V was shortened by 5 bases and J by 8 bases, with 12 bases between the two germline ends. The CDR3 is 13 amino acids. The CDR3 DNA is TGTGCCAGCAGTCAATCCTCGTCGGGGGAGCTGTTTTTT. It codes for CASSQSSSGELFF.

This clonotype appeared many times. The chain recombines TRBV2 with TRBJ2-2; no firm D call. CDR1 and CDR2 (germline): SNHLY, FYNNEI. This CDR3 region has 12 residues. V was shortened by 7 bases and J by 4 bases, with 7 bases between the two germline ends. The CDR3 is CASIGFTGELFF. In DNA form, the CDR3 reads TGTGCCAGCATCGGTTTCACCGGGGAGCTGTTTTTT.